This passage covers 20 T cell receptor beta chains from one sample sequenced in a study of blood T cell repertoires in COVID-19. Data came from immunoSEQ multiplex PCR; TCRdb stores just in-frame clones and leaves some out. The sample holds more than 100,000 clones; 81% are singletons and the top ten take approximately 9.1%. The sample was peripheral blood. The receptors come from an older woman with active or convalescent COVID-19.

This chain links TRBV6-5 with TRBJ2-5; 8 bases are a match to TRBD2. CDR1 is MNHEY, CDR2 SVGAGI, per germline. The CDR3 has 15 amino acids. After removal of 4 bases from V and 9 bases from J, the junction contained 13 bases not matched to a gene. The CDR3 DNA reads as TGTGCCAGCAGTTCCGAGACTAGCGATGCAACCGCCCAGTACTTC. Translating gives CASSSETSDATAQYF.

The chain links TRBV5-1 to TRBJ1-1; 8 bases match TRBD1. With 4 bases clipped from V and 4 bases from J, the junction kept 6 bases outside the gene matches. The CDR3 spans 14 residues. Germline CDR1 and CDR2: SGHRS and YFSETQ. The chain's CDR3 is CASSETGGSTEAFF. As DNA, the CDR3 is TGCGCCAGCAGCGAAACAGGGGGGAGCACTGAAGCTTTCTTT.

This clone was seen only a few times. Sequence at one end of the junction differs from germline and may be a read error. The rearrangement joins TRBV7-7 to TRBJ1-1; tentatively, D is TRBD1 (5 bases). The CDR3 sequence is 13 residues long. Germline V gene sequence: CDR1 SSHAT, CDR2 FNYEAQ (reference sequence). The CDR3 reads CASSLDTNTEAFF. CDR3 bases: TGTGCTAGCAGCCTGGACACGAACACTGAAGCTTTCTTT. Supplemented by reference TRBV7-7 and TRBJ1-1, the full variable domain reads GAGVSQSPRYKVTKRGQDVTLRCDPISSHATLYWYQQALGQGPEFLTYFNYEAQPDKSGLPSDRFSAERPEGSISTLTIQRTEQRDSAMYRCASSLDTNTEAFFGQGTRLTVV.

The chain couples TRBV5-4 to TRBJ2-5; TRBD1 matches 7 bases. Germline CDR1 SGHNT, CDR2 YYREEE (reference sequence). With 4 bases clipped from V and 5 bases from J, the junction kept 5 bases outside the gene matches. This CDR3 contains 13 residues. Written as DNA, the CDR3 is TGTGCCAGCAGCCTATCACAGGGGGAGACCCAGTACTTC. Protein: CASSLSQGETQYF.

The chain has TRBV18 and TRBJ2-7; D is perhaps TRBD2 (6 bases). This CDR3 is 13 amino acids long. Germline values: CDR1 KGHSH, CDR2 LQKENI. V gave up 3 bases and J gave up 3 bases, with 9 bases separating them. In DNA, the CDR3 is TGTGCCAGCTCACCCGGGACTTACTACGAGCAGTACGTC. As protein: CASSPGTYYEQYV.

V and J are TRBV6-1 and TRBJ2-3, with TRBD2 matching 9 bases. The CDR3 contains 17 residues. Germline CDR1 and CDR2: MNHNS and SASEGT. V lost 0 bases and J lost 6; bases outside the gene matches: 10. CDR3 nucleotide sequence: TGTGCCAGCAGTGAAGCCGCCCTAGCGGGGCCCGCTGATACGCAGTATTTT. It specifies CASSEAALAGPADTQYF.

V and J are TRBV5-4 and TRBJ1-3; a possible D gene is TRBD1 (6 bases). V was clipped by 1 base and J by 2 bases, with 7 bases between them. The CDR3 spans 14 residues. Germline V CDR1 and CDR2: SGHNT, YYREEE (reference sequence). The CDR3 here is CASSLTGTGNTIYF. CDR3 DNA sequence: TGTGCCAGCAGCTTGACAGGGACTGGAAACACCATATATTTT.

DNA of the CDR3: TGTGCCAGCAGCCCCCTCCAGGGGCGGACAGATACGCAGTATTTT. This gives the protein CASSPLQGRTDTQYF. V usage is TRBV14 and J usage is TRBJ2-3; TRBD1 might be the D (6 bases). V was cut by 4 bases and J by 3 bases, with 14 bases left in between. The germline V gene has CDR1 SGHDN and CDR2 FVKESK. The CDR3 is 15 amino acids.

CDR3 region: CASSQATGYNTEAFF. CDR3 nucleotides: TGCGCCAGCAGCCAAGCGACAGGTTATAACACTGAAGCTTTCTTT. V gene TRBV4-1 combines with J gene TRBJ1-1; D is possibly TRBD1 (6 bases). The germline V gene encodes CDR1 MGHRA and CDR2 YSYEKL. The CDR3 runs to 15 residues. Trimming cost V 1 base and J 2 bases, with 11 bases left between them.

This chain joins TRBV28 and TRBJ1-5, with 8 nucleotides matching TRBD1. Germline V gene lookup returns CDR1 MDHEN and CDR2 SYDVKM. This CDR3 spans 15 amino acids. The V gene end was trimmed by 6 bases and the J gene end by 7 bases; junction bases not matched to a gene: 11. The CDR3 DNA reads as TGTGCCAGCAGCCCCCCACAGGGGGATCGACAGCCCCAGCATTTT. Translated: CASSPPQGDRQPQHF.

This sequence joins TRBV6-4 and TRBJ1-2; D might be TRBD1 (5 bases). The germline V and J ends were trimmed by 4 bases and 1 base, with 16 bases remaining between them. The V gene's germline CDR1 is MRHNA and CDR2 SNTAGT. The CDR3 totals 16 residues. This CDR3 is CASSATSDNLNYGYTF. CDR3 nucleotide sequence: TGTGCCAGCAGTGCGACCTCGGACAACCTTAACTATGGCTACACCTTC.

This clone was recorded only once. V and J are TRBV11-2 and TRBJ1-1; 9 bases agree with TRBD1. Germline lookup yields CDR1 SGHAT and CDR2 FQNNGV. With 5 bases clipped from V and 13 bases from J, the junction kept 14 bases outside the gene matches. The CDR3 runs to 14 residues. CDR3 DNA: TGTGCCAGCAGCCTAAATCCGGGACAGGGAGTCATTTTCTTT. It translates to CASSLNPGQGVIFF.

The chain couples TRBV7-2 to TRBJ2-3; TRBD2 matches at 11 bases. This CDR3 is 16 amino acids long. CDR1 and CDR2 from the germline V gene are SGHTA and FQGNSA. After removal of 5 bases from V and 0 bases from J, the junction contained 4 bases not matched to a gene. DNA for the CDR3: TGTGCCAGCAGCCCCCGACTAGCGGGAAGCACAGATACGCAGTATTTT. Translation: CASSPRLAGSTDTQYF.

J is TRBJ1-3 and V is TRBV30; a possible D gene is TRBD1 (5 bases). Trimming removed 4 bases at V and 4 bases at J, with 14 bases between. This CDR3 is built from 14 residues. Germline V gives CDR1 GTSNPN, CDR2 SVGIG (reference sequence). The CDR3 DNA is TGTGCCTGGATTTCCAGGGAACCGGGAAACACCATATATTTT. Protein sequence: CAWISREPGNTIYF.

The rearrangement uses TRBV30 and TRBJ2-5, with D tentatively TRBD2 (5 bases). The CDR3 is 13 residues long. The germline CDR1 and CDR2 sequences are GTSNPN and SVGIG (reference sequence). V was clipped by 4 bases and J by 1 base, with 10 bases between them. CDR3 loop: CAWNPGLQETQYF. In nucleotides, the CDR3 is TGTGCCTGGAATCCAGGACTCCAAGAGACCCAGTACTTC.

The chain recombines TRBV7-2 with TRBJ2-3; the D is unclear. V gave up 4 bases and J gave up 2 bases, with 13 bases separating them. Per germline, CDR1 SGHTA and CDR2 FQGNSA. CDR3 length: 15 amino acids. The CDR3 bases are TGTGCCAGCAGCTCCCTATCACCTACCACAGATACGCAGTATTTT. Residues: CASSSLSPTTDTQYF.

The gene calls are TRBV12-5 and TRBJ1-1; TRBD1 is a possible D gene (6 bases). V shed 1 base and J shed 6 bases, with 9 bases lying between them. This CDR3 is built from 13 residues. Per germline, CDR1 LGHNT and CDR2 FRNRAP. CDR3 region: CASGLEQGSEAFF. The CDR3 DNA reads TGTGCTAGTGGTTTGGAACAGGGCTCTGAAGCTTTCTTT.

The V and J genes are TRBV7-9 and TRBJ1-6, with D perhaps TRBD1 (5 bases). The V and J ends lost 5 bases and 10 bases respectively, with 18 bases between them. The CDR3 has 15 residues. Germline V gene lookup returns CDR1 SEHNR and CDR2 FQNEAQ (reference sequence). CDR3 bases: TGTGCCAGCAGCCCCCTAGGGTCAGGGAAATCACCCCTCCACTTT. As protein: CASSPLGSGKSPLHF.

To note about this clone: An end of the junction does not agree with germline; a read error may underlie this. V is TRBV19 and J is TRBJ2-4; D possibly corresponds to TRBD2 (7 bases). The CDR3 spans 17 residues. Germline values: CDR1 LNHDA, CDR2 SQIVND (reference sequence). The CDR3 sequence: CASSIGPGGGQFRQQDF. The CDR3 DNA reads as TGTGCCAGTAGTATAGGTCCGGGGGGCGGTCAATTCCGTCAACAGGACTTC.

The rearrangement uses TRBV10-3 and TRBJ2-1; D gene ambiguous. The germline V gene has CDR1 ENHRY and CDR2 SYGVKD. Trimming took off 5 bases at V and 6 bases at J, with 8 bases between the two ends. The CDR3 contains 12 residues. The CDR3 protein is CAISNSLNEQFF. CDR3 nucleotide sequence: TGTGCCATCAGTAACAGCCTCAATGAGCAGTTCTTC.